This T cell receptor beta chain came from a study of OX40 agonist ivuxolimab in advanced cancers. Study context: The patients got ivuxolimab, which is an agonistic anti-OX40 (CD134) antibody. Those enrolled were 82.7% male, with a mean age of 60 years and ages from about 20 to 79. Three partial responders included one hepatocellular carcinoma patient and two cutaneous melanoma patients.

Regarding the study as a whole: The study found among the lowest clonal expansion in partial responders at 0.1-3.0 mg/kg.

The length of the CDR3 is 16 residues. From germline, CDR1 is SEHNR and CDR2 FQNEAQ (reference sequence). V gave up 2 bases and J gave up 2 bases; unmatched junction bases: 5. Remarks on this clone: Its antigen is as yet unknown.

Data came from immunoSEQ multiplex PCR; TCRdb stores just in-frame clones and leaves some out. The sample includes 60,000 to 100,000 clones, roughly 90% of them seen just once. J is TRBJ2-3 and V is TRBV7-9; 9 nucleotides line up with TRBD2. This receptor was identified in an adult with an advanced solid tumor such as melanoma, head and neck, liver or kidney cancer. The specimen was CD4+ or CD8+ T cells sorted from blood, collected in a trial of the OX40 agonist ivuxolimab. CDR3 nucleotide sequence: TGTGCCAGCAGCTTATTAGGCGGGAGGGCCACAGATACGCAGTATTTT. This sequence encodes CASSLLGGRATDTQYF. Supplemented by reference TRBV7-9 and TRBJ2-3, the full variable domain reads DTGVSQNPRHKITKRGQNVTFRCDPISEHNRLYWYRQTLGQGPEFLTYFQNEAQLEKSRLLSDRFSAERPKGSFSTLEIQRTEQGDSAMYLCASSLLGGRATDTQYFGPGTRLTVL.